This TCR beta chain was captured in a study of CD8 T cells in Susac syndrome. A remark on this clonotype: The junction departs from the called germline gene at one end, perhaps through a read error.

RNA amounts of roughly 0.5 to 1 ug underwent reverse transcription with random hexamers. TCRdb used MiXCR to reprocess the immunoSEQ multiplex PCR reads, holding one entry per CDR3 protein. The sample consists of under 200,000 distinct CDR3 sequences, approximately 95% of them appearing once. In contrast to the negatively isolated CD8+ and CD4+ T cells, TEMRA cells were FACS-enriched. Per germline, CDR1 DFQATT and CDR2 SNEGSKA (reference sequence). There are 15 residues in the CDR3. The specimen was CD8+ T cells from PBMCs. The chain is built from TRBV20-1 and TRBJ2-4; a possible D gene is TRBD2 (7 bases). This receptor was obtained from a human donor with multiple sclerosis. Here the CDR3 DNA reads TGCAGTGCGAGAGAGGGGGGGTATGACGGAAACATTCAGTACTTC. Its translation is CSAREGGYDGNIQYF.